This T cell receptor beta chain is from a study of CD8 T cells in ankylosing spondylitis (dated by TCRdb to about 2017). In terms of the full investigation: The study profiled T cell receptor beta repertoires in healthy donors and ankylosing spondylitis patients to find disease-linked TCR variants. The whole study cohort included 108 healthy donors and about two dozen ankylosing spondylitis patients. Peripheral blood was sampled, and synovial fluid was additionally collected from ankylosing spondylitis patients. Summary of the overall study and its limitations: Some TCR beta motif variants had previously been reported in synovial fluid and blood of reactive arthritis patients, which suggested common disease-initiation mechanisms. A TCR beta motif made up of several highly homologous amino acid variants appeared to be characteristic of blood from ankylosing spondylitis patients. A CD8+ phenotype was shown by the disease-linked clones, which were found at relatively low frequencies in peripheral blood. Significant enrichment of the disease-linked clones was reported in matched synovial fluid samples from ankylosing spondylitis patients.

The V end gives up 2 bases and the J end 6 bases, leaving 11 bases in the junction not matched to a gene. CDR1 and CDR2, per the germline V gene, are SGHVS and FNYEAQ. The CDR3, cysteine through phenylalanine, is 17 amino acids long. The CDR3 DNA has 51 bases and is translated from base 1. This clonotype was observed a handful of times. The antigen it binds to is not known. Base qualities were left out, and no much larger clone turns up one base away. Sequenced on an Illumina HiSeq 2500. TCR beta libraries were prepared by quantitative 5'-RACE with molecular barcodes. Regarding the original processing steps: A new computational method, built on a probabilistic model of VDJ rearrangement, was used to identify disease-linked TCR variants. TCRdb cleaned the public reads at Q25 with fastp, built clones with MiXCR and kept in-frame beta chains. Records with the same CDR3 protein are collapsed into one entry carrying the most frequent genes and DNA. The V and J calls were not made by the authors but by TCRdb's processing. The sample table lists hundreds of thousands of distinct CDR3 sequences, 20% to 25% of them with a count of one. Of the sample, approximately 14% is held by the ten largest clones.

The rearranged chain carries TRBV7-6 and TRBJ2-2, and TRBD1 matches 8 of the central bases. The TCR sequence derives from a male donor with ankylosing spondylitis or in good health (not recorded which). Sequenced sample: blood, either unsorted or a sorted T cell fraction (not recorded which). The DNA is TGTGCCAGCAGCTTATCGGAGGACAGGGTGGTCCCCGGGGAGCTGTTTTTT. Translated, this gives CASSLSEDRVVPGELFF.